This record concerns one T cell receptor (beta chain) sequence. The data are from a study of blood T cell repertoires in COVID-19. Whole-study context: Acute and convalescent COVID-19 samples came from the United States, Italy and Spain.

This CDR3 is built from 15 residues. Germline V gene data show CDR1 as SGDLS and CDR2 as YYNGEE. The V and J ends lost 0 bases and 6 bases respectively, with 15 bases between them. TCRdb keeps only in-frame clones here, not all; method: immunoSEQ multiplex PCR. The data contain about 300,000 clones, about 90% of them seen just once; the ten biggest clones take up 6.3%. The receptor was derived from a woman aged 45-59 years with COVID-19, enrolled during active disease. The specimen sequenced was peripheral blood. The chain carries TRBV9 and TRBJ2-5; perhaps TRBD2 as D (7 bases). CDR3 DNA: TGTGCCAGCAGCGTAGTTCCGGGGGGCGTGAAGACCCAGTACTTC. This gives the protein CASSVVPGGVKTQYF.